This T cell receptor beta chain was captured by sequencing in a study of T-cell reconstitution after alpha-beta-depleted transplantation in children. The CDR3 has 17 amino acids. J lost 1 base, V lost 1 base, and 7 bases had no gene match. For TCRbeta, the library was prepared with unique molecular identifiers. TCRdb reprocessed the PCR reads via MiXCR and lists one record per CDR3 protein. This repertoire shows a few hundred thousand distinct CDR3 sequences, roughly 20% found once; its top ten account for approximately 3.8%. This clonotype came up a few times. The specimen was PBMCs from the stem cell graft donor, collected from the stem cell graft. This receptor was obtained from a human donor who donated a stem cell graft to a child with acute myeloid leukemia. The rearrangement joins TRBV12-3 or TRBV12-4 to TRBJ2-3; TRBD1 matches 8 bases. The CDR3 DNA is TGTGCCAGCAGTTTAGGTGCAGGGGGCAGAGGCACAGATACGCAGTATTTT. It encodes CASSLGAGGRGTDTQYF.